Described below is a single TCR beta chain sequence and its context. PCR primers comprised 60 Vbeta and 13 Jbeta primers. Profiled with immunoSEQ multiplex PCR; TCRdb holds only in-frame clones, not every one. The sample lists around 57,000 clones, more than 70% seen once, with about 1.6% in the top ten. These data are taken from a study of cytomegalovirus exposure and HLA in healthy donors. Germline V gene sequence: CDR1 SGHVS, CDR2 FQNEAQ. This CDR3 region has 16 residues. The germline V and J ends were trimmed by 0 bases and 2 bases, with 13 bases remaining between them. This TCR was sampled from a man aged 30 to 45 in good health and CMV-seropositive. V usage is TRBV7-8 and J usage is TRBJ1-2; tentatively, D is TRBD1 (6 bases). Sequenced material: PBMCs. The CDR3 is CASSLALGRGNYGYTF. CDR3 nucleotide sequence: TGTGCCAGCAGCTTAGCGCTCGGGAGGGGGAACTATGGCTACACCTTC.